This T cell receptor (beta chain) derives from a study of human versus mouse CDR3 diversity and MHC coevolution. Study-wide results and limits: Human T cells underwent selection on six or seven different MHC II alleles.

From germline, CDR1 is SGHRS and CDR2 YFSETQ. This CDR3 contains 13 residues. The V end was cut by 6 bases, the J end by 0 bases, with 10 bases between. Sequencing used immunoSEQ multiplex PCR; TCRdb keeps in-frame clones, though not all of them. The sample holds some 60,000 clones, approximately 94% seen once. Note on this clone: What it recognizes is unknown.

Sequenced: naive CD4+ T cells from blood. The subset: CD45RO-negative CD62L-positive naive CD4 T cells. The V gene is TRBV5-1, the J gene TRBJ2-7; perhaps TRBD1 as D (6 bases). The receptor's source is a person aged 55 to 75 in good health. CDR3 bases: TGCGCCAGCAACAGGGACGGCTCCTACGAGCAGTACTTC. Translation: CASNRDGSYEQYF.